Below, 7 T cell receptor beta chains from the same sample are listed, as sequenced in a study of blood T cell repertoires in COVID-19. Assay used: immunoSEQ multiplex PCR; TCRdb lists only in-frame clones, some missing. The sample holds 45,000 to 70,000 clones; 89% are singletons and the top ten take 14%. The sample taken for sequencing was peripheral blood. The receptors originated from an older woman with active COVID-19.

This chain joins TRBV12-5 and TRBJ1-3; the D is unclear. The CDR3 length is 14 residues. Germline V gene lookup returns CDR1 LGHNT and CDR2 FRNRAP. With 4 bases removed from V and 0 bases from J, the gap between germline ends came to 7 bases. The CDR3 DNA reads as TGTGCTAGTGGTTCTTCAGGCTCTGGAAACACCATATATTTT. This encodes CASGSSGSGNTIYF. Filled out from reference TRBV12-5 and TRBJ1-3, the complete variable domain reads DARVTQTPRHKVTEMGQEVTMRCQPILGHNTVFWYRQTMMQGLELLAYFRNRAPLDDSGMPKDRFSAEMPDATLATLKIQPSEPRDSAVYFCASGSSGSGNTIYFGEGSWLTVV.

V usage is TRBV5-6 and J usage is TRBJ2-1, with a weak D call TRBD2 (6 bases). Germline V gives CDR1 SGHDT, CDR2 YYEEEE. The germline V and J ends were trimmed by 0 bases and 7 bases, with 14 bases remaining between them. This CDR3 is 15 amino acids long. CDR3 bases: TGTGCCAGCAGCTTGGGCGGGACCCCCATTAATGAGCAGTTCTTC. Translation gives CASSLGGTPINEQFF.

There are a few counts of this clone. The chain employs TRBV5-5 and TRBJ1-2; maybe TRBD1 (5 bases). The CDR3 sequence is 14 residues long. Germline lookup yields CDR1 SGHKS and CDR2 YYEKEE (reference sequence). V was pared by 2 bases and J by 5 bases, with 13 bases between. The CDR3, as DNA: TGTGCCAGCAGCTTCCCAGGGAAAGTTTATGGCTACACCTTC. Its protein product is CASSFPGKVYGYTF. Combining the CDR3 with reference TRBV5-5 and TRBJ1-2 gives the whole variable domain DAGVTQSPTHLIKTRGQQVTLRCSPISGHKSVSWYQQVLGQGPQFIFQYYEKEERGRGNFPDRFSARQFPNYSSELNVNALLLGDSALYLCASSFPGKVYGYTFGSGTRLTVV.

The chain carries TRBV5-4 and TRBJ2-1; D may be TRBD2 (6 bases). V shed 0 bases and J shed 9 bases, with 10 bases lying between them. There are 13 residues in the CDR3. Per germline, CDR1 SGHNT and CDR2 YYREEE (reference sequence). The CDR3 region is CASSLVREVEQFF. The CDR3 DNA sequence: TGTGCCAGCAGCTTGGTCAGGGAGGTTGAGCAGTTCTTC.

The count of this clone is one. The genes are TRBV13 and TRBJ2-1; 10 bases match TRBD2. The trim removed 4 bases at V and 1 base at J, leaving 4 bases unmatched. Germline values: CDR1 PRHDT, CDR2 FYEKMQ (reference sequence). The CDR3 contains 16 residues. The CDR3 sequence: CASSSIAGGSYNEQFF. The CDR3 nucleotides read TGTGCCAGCAGCTCCATAGCGGGGGGTTCCTACAATGAGCAGTTCTTC. Variable domain in full (rest from reference TRBV13 and TRBJ2-1): AAGVIQSPRHLIKEKRETATLKCYPIPRHDTVYWYQQGPGQDPQFLISFYEKMQSDKGSIPDRFSAQQFSDYHSELNMSSLELGDSALYFCASSSIAGGSYNEQFFGPGTRLTVL.

This clone was observed a handful of times. The chain recombines TRBV7-2 with TRBJ1-5, with TRBD1 matching over 7 bases. Germline V gives CDR1 SGHTA, CDR2 FQGNSA. V lost 5 bases and J lost 6; bases outside the gene matches: 7. This CDR3 has 14 residues. The CDR3 coding sequence is TGTGCCAGCAGCCCCGACAGGGCAGGTCAGCCCCAGCATTTT. Residues: CASSPDRAGQPQHF. Filled out from reference TRBV7-2 and TRBJ1-5, the complete variable domain reads GAGVSQSPSNKVTEKGKDVELRCDPISGHTALYWYRQSLGQGLEFLIYFQGNSAPDKSGLPSDRFSAERTGGSVSTLTIQRTQQEDSAVYLCASSPDRAGQPQHFGDGTRLSIL.

CDR3 coding DNA: TGTGCCAGCAGCCGGGACTTGGTAGCCTACACAGATACGCAGTATTTT. This sequence encodes CASSRDLVAYTDTQYF. The V call is TRBV7-2, the J call TRBJ2-3; D might be TRBD2 (6 bases). This CDR3 spans 16 amino acids. V shed 5 bases and J shed 2 bases, with 17 bases lying between them. CDR1 is SGHTA, CDR2 FQGNSA, per germline.